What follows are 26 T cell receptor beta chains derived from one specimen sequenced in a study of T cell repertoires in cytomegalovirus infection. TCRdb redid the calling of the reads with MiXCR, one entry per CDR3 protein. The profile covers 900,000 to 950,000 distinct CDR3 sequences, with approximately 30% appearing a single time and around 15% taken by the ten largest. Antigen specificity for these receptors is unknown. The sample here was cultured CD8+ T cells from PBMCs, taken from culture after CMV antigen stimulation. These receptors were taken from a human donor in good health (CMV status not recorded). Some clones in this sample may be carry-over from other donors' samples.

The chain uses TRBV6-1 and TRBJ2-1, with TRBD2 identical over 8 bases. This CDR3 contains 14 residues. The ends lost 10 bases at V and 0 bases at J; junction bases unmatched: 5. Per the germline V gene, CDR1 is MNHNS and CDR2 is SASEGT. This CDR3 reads CATIAGTSYNEQFF. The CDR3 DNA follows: TGTGCCACTATAGCGGGGACCTCCTACAATGAGCAGTTCTTC.

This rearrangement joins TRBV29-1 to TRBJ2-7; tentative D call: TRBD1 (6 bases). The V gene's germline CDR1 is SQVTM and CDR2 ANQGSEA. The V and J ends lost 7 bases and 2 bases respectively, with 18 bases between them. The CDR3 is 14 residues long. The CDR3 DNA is TGCAGCGGGGGTGGGCAGGGGAGCCCCTACGAGCAGTACGTC. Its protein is CSGGGQGSPYEQYV.

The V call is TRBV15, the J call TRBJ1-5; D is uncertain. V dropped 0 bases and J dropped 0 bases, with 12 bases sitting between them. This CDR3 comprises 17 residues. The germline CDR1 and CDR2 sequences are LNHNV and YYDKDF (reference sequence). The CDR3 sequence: CATSRDEAVYSNQPQHF. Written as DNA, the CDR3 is TGTGCCACCAGCAGAGATGAGGCGGTCTATAGCAATCAGCCCCAGCATTTT.

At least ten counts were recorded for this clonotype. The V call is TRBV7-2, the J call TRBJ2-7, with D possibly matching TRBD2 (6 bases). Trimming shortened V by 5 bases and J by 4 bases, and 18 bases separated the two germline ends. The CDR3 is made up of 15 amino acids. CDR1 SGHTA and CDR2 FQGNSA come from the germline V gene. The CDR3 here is CASSGGTLAYYEQYF. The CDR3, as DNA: TGTGCCAGCAGCGGGGGGACGCTAGCGTATTACGAGCAGTACTTC. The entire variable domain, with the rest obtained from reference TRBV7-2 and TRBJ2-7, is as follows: GAGVSQSPSNKVTEKGKDVELRCDPISGHTALYWYRQSLGQGLEFLIYFQGNSAPDKSGLPSDRFSAERTGGSVSTLTIQRTQQEDSAVYLCASSGGTLAYYEQYFGPGTRLTVT.

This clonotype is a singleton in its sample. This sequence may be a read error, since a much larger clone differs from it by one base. CDR3 in DNA: TGTGTCAGCAGCTTAGAGGCGTTAGGACCCCAGCATTTT. Protein: CVSSLEALGPQHF. This chain connects TRBV7-6 to TRBJ1-5, with no clear D. Looked up from germline, CDR1 is SGHVS and CDR2 is FNYEAQ. The CDR3 sequence is 13 residues long.

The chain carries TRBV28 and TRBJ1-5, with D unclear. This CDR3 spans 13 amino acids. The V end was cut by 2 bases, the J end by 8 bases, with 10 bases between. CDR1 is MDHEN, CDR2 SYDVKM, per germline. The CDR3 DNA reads TGTGCCAGCAGTTTAACGGGAGCGGAGCCCCAGCATTTT. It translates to CASSLTGAEPQHF.

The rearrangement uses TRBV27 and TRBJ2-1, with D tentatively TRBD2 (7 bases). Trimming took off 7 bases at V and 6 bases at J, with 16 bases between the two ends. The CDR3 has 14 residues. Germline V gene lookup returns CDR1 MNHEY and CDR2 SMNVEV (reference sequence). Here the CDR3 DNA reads TGTGCCAGCACTCTGGGGGGGGGCGGCAATGAGCAGTTCTTC. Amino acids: CASTLGGGGNEQFF.

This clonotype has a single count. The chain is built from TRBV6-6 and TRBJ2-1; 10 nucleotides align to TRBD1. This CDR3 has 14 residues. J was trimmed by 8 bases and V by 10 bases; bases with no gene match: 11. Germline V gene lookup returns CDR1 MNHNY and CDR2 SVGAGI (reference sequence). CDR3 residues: CATGGQGVWDEQFF. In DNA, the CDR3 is TGTGCCACCGGAGGACAGGGGGTTTGGGATGAGCAGTTCTTC.

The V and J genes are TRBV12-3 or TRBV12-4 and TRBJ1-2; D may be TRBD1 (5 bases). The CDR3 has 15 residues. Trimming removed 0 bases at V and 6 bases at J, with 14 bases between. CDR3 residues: CASSLALTVGDGYTF. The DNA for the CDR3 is TGTGCCAGCAGTTTAGCACTGACAGTAGGGGATGGCTACACCTTC.

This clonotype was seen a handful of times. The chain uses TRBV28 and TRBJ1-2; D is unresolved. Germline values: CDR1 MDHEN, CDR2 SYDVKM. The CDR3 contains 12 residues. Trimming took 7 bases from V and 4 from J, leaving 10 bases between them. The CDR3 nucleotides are TGTGCCAGCATGAAGGTGCCCTATGGCTACACCTTC. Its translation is CASMKVPYGYTF.

In DNA form, the CDR3 reads TGTGCCAGCAGCGACCCGGCGGGCGTGGCAGTCGGCAATCAGCCCCAGCATTTT. It translates to CASSDPAGVAVGNQPQHF. This sequence joins TRBV7-2 and TRBJ1-5; D is unclear. The CDR3 contains 18 residues. Looked up from germline, CDR1 is SGHTA and CDR2 is FQGNSA. V was shortened by 5 bases and J by 2 bases, with 22 bases between the two germline ends.

For the CDR3, the DNA is TGTGCCAGCAGTGGATGGACAGGGACCACCTACGAGCAGTACTTC. Protein sequence: CASSGWTGTTYEQYF. The chain combines TRBV6-1 with TRBJ2-7, with 8 bases matching TRBD1. Germline CDR1 reads MNHNS; CDR2 reads SASEGT. Trimming at V came to 4 bases and at J to 2 bases, leaving 7 bases not matched to a gene. The CDR3 sequence is 15 residues long.

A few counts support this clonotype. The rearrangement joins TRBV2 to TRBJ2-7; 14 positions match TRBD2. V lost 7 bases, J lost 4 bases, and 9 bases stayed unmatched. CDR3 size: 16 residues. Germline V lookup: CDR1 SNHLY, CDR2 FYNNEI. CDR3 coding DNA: TGTGCCAGCATCCCGGGACTAGCGGGGGCTAATTACGAGCAGTACTTC. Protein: CASIPGLAGANYEQYF.

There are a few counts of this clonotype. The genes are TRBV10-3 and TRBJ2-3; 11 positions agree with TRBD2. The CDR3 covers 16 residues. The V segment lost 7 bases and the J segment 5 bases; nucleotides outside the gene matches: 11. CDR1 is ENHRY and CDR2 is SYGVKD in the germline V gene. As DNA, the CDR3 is TGTGCCATCACCGAGGTAGCGGGGGGGCGCGGAGATACGCAGTATTTT. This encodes CAITEVAGGRGDTQYF.

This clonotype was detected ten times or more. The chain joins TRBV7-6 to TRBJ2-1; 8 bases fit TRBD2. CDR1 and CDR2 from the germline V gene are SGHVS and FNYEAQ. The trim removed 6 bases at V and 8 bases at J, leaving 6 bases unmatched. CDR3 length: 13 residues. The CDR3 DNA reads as TGTGCCAGCAGTCTCGGGGGGGGCGATGAGCAGTTCTTC. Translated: CASSLGGGDEQFF.

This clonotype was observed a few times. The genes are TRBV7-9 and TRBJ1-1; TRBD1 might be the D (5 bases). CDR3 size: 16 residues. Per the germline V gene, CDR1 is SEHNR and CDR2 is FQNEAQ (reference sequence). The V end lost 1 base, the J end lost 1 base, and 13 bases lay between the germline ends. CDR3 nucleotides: TGTGCCAGCAGCTTAGAGTGGGGGTTTACGAACACTGAAGCTTTCTTT. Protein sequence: CASSLEWGFTNTEAFF.

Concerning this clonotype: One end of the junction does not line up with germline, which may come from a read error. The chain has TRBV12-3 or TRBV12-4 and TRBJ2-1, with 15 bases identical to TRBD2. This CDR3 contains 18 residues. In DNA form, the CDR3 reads TGTGCCCGCAGTGCGGGACTAGCGGGGGGTTGGACCTACAATGAGCAGTTCTTC. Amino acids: CARSAGLAGGWTYNEQFF.

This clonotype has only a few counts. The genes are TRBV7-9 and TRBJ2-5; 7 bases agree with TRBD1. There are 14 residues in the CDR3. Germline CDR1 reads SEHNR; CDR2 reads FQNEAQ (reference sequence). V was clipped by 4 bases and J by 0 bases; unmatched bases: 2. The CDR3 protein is CASSYDRDQETQYF. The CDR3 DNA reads TGTGCCAGCAGCTATGACAGGGACCAAGAGACCCAGTACTTC.

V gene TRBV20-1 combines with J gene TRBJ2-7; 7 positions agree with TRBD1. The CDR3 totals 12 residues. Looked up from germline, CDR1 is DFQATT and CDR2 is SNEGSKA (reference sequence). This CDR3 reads CSAGTDAYEQYV. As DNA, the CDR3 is TGCAGCGCCGGGACAGATGCCTACGAGCAGTACGTC.

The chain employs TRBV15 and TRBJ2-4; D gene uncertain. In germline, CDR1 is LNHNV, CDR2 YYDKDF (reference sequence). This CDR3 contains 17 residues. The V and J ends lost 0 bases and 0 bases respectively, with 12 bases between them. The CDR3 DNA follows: TGTGCCACCAGCAGAGACGACCTCTCTTTAGCCAAAAACATTCAGTACTTC. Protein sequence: CATSRDDLSLAKNIQYF.

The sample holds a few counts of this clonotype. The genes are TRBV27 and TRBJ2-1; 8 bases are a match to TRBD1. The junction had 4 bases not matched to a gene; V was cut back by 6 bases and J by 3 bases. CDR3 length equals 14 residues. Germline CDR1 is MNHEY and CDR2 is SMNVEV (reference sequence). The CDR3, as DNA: TGTGCCAGCAGGGGACAGGCACTCTACAATGAGCAGTTCTTC. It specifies CASRGQALYNEQFF.

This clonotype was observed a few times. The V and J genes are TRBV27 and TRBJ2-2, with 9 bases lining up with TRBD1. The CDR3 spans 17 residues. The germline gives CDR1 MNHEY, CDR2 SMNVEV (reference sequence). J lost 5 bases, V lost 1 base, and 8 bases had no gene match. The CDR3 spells CASSLFGQGRGTGELFF. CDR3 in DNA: TGTGCCAGCAGTTTATTTGGACAGGGGAGGGGGACCGGGGAGCTGTTTTTT.

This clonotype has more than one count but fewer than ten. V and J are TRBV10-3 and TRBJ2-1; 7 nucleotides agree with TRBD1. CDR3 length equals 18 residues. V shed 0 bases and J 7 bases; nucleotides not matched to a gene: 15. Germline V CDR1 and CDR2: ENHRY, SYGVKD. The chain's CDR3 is CAISESVGDSLAGNEQFF. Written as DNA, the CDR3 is TGTGCCATCAGTGAGTCGGTGGGGGACAGTCTCGCTGGGAATGAGCAGTTCTTC.

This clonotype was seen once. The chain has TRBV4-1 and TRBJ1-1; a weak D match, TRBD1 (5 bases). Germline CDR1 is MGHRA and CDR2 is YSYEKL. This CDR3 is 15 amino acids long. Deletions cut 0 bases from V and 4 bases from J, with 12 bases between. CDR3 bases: TGCGCCAGCAGCCAAGAATGGGGGAGCGGCACTGAAGCTTTCTTT. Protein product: CASSQEWGSGTEAFF.

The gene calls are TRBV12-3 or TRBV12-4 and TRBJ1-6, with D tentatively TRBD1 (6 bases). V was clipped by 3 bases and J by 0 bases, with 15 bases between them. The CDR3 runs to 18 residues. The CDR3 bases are TGTGCCAGCAGTTTTCTCACAGGGCCCGACTCCTATAATTCACCCCTCCACTTT. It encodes CASSFLTGPDSYNSPLHF.

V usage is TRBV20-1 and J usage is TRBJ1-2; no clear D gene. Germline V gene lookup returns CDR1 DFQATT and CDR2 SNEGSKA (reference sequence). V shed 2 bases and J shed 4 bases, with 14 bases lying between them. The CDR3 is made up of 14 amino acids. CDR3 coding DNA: TGCAGTGCTAGAATCAGGAACCCGGGCTATGGCTACACCTTC. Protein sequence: CSARIRNPGYGYTF.